The 22 T cell receptor beta chains below come from one sample, sequenced in a study of molecular identifiers for immune sequencing clone quantification. TCRdb reanalysed the PCR reads using MiXCR and keeps one entry per CDR3 protein. Among just under 650,000 distinct CDR3 sequences listed, roughly 21% were seen once. Material for sequencing was naive CD8+ T cells from blood, with Jurkat cell RNA spiked in. Subset here: FACS-sorted CD8+CD4-CCR7+CD45RA+ naive T cells. The receptor source for this set is a human donor in good health. Some libraries in this study had Jurkat cell RNA spiked in.

This clonotype was detected ten times or more. The chain carries TRBV2 and TRBJ1-2, with 7 bases aligning to TRBD1. Germline assignment: CDR1 SNHLY and CDR2 FYNNEI. The CDR3 covers 14 residues. Trimming at V came to 4 bases and at J to 2 bases, leaving 4 bases not matched to a gene. CDR3 residues: CASSAGQLNYGYTF. In DNA, the CDR3 is TGTGCCAGCAGTGCGGGACAGCTCAACTATGGCTACACCTTC.

This clonotype was found many times. One end of the junction is discordant with germline, which a read error may explain. The CDR3 DNA reads TGTGCCAGCAGCTTAGTTGGCGTGGGACCATTGTCCGTCTTC. Protein: CASSLVGVGPLSVF. This rearrangement joins TRBV7-8 to TRBJ2-7; D tentatively fits TRBD1 or TRBD2 (5 bases each). This CDR3 has 14 residues. Germline V gives CDR1 SGHVS, CDR2 FQNEAQ.

This clonotype was seen a few times. This chain links TRBV28 with TRBJ2-1; 8 bases align to TRBD2. Germline CDR1 is MDHEN and CDR2 is SYDVKM. After removal of 4 bases from V and 14 bases from J, the junction contained 4 bases not matched to a gene. The CDR3 totals 11 residues. The CDR3, as DNA: TGTGCCAGCAGTTCGGGACTAGATAAGTTCTTC. It specifies CASSSGLDKFF. Variable domain in full (rest from reference TRBV28 and TRBJ2-1): DVKVTQSSRYLVKRTGEKVFLECVQDMDHENMFWYRQDPGLGLRLIYFSYDVKMKEKGDIPEGYSVSREKKERFSLILESASTNQTSMYLCASSSGLDKFFGPGTRLTVL.

This clonotype was detected ten times or more. The chain has TRBV2 and TRBJ2-3; D is uncertain. The CDR3 is 13 residues long. Trimming stripped 3 bases from V and 0 bases from J, with 4 bases between. Per the germline V gene, CDR1 is SNHLY and CDR2 is FYNNEI. The CDR3 loop reads CASSESSTDTQYF. The CDR3 coding sequence is TGTGCCAGCAGTGAGAGTAGCACAGATACGCAGTATTTT.

The DNA for the CDR3 is TGTGCCAGCAGTTTAGCGCTCCCAGGGAGCAATCAGCCCCAGCATTTT. This translates into CASSLALPGSNQPQHF. This chain links TRBV12-3 or TRBV12-4 with TRBJ1-5; maybe TRBD1 (5 bases). The length of the CDR3 is 16 residues. V lost 0 bases and J lost 1, with 10 bases in between.

This clonotype came up many times. The chain joins TRBV4-3 to TRBJ1-4, with D uncertain. Deletions cut 1 base from V and 5 bases from J, with 5 bases between. Looked up from germline, CDR1 is LGHNA and CDR2 is YSLEER. The CDR3 runs 13 residues. The CDR3 sequence: CASSQGRNEKLFF. The DNA of the CDR3 is TGCGCCAGCAGCCAAGGCAGGAATGAAAAACTGTTTTTT.

This chain uses TRBV27 with TRBJ1-6, with D possibly matching TRBD1 (6 bases). V was clipped by 7 bases and J by 7 bases, with 20 bases between them. Germline values: CDR1 MNHEY, CDR2 SMNVEV (reference sequence). This CDR3 spans 16 amino acids. The CDR3 sequence is CASTRTALQANSPLHF. CDR3 bases: TGTGCCAGCACCCGGACAGCTCTTCAGGCGAATTCACCCCTCCACTTT.

The sample holds a few counts of this clonotype. The rearrangement links TRBV5-6 to TRBJ2-1, with 8 bases lining up with TRBD2. The CDR3 sequence is 14 residues long. Germline-derived CDR1 and CDR2 are SGHDT and YYEEEE. V shed 2 bases and J 7 bases; nucleotides not matched to a gene: 5. CDR3 nucleotide sequence: TGTGCCAGCAGCTTAGAACTAGCGGTGAATGAGCAGTTCTTC. This sequence encodes CASSLELAVNEQFF.

Comment on this clonotype: The junction and the germline gene differ at one end; a read error may be behind it. The chain recombines TRBV19 with TRBJ1-2, with no clear D. The CDR3 contains 15 residues. Germline values: CDR1 LNHDA, CDR2 SQIVND (reference sequence). The CDR3 spells CAGSIVVSSGDGYTF. CDR3 DNA: TGTGCCGGTAGTATCGTGGTGTCAAGTGGGGATGGCTACACCTTC. Using reference TRBV19 and TRBJ1-2 for the parts outside the CDR3, the full variable domain is DGGITQSPKYLFRKEGQNVTLSCEQNLNHDAMYWYRQDPGQGLRLIYYSQIVNDFQKGDIAEGYSVSREKKESFPLTVTSAQKNPTAFYLCAGSIVVSSGDGYTFGSGTRLTVV.

As for this clonotype: A read error may explain this, as a much larger clone is one base away. This sequence joins TRBV20-1 and TRBJ2-7, with 7 nucleotides matching TRBD1. Germline V gene data show CDR1 as DFQATT and CDR2 as SNEGSKA (reference sequence). This CDR3 comprises 13 residues. The CDR3, as DNA: TGCGGTGCTAGAGGGGACAGCTCTCATGCGCAGTACTTC. It encodes CGARGDSSHAQYF.

The sample holds many counts of this clonotype. CDR3 bases: TGTGCCAGCCTCTTTGGAGAAAAACTGTTTTTT. This encodes CASLFGEKLFF. V gene TRBV2 combines with J gene TRBJ1-4; D unresolved. Germline-derived CDR1 and CDR2 are SNHLY and FYNNEI. Deletions cut 8 bases from V and 8 bases from J, with 9 bases between. The CDR3 has 11 residues.

This clonotype was counted ten times or more. This sequence joins TRBV28 and TRBJ2-7; D unclear. Germline V gene sequence: CDR1 MDHEN, CDR2 SYDVKM. Deletions cut 3 bases from V and 3 bases from J, with 9 bases between. This CDR3 is 13 amino acids long. The CDR3 loop is CASSFRNRYEQYF. The CDR3 DNA is TGTGCCAGCAGTTTCCGGAACCGCTACGAGCAGTACTTC.

Turning to this clonotype: A read error may be the cause here, since a much bigger clone is one base away. The gene calls are TRBV5-3 and TRBJ2-7, with TRBD1 matching over 10 bases. TRBV5-3 is identified as an open reading frame with a role that is uncertain. Unmatched junction bases numbered 18, after V lost 10 bases and J lost 5 bases. The CDR3 has 16 amino acids. In DNA form, the CDR3 reads TGTGCCGGCAGCCCTAAAGGACAGGGGGTTCGTCACGAGCAGTACTTC. This codes for CAGSPKGQGVRHEQYF.

This clonotype has a count of ten or more. The chain links TRBV7-8 to TRBJ2-7; D is undetermined. The V end was cut by 1 base, the J end by 6 bases, with 10 bases between. This CDR3 is 13 amino acids long. CDR1 and CDR2 from the germline V gene are SGHVS and FQNEAQ. CDR3: CASSLGPTAEQYF. CDR3 nucleotide sequence: TGTGCCAGCAGCTTAGGGCCTACCGCCGAGCAGTACTTC.

Only a few counts were recorded for this clonotype. This chain connects TRBV4-1 to TRBJ2-7; D remains unclear. V was clipped by 0 bases and J by 3 bases, with 15 bases between them. CDR1 and CDR2 from the germline V gene are MGHRA and YSYEKL. This CDR3 region has 16 residues. The CDR3 DNA sequence: TGCGCCAGCAGCCAAGAAGGCCCACTTGGGGACTACGAGCAGTACTTC. Its translation: CASSQEGPLGDYEQYF.

This clonotype has more than one count but fewer than ten. The chain uses TRBV21-1 and TRBJ2-4; the D call of TRBD2 is as the table states it, not checked on the DNA. TRBV21-1 is deemed a pseudogene. The CDR3 is 21 amino acids. The CDR3 DNA sequence: TGTGCCAGCATCCAACAAGGGGGGGGTGTAGCGGGGGGGCCGGCCAAAAACATTCAGTACTTC. This gives the protein CASIQQGGGVAGGPAKNIQYF.

This clonotype came up a few times. This chain joins TRBV5-4 and TRBJ2-1; 7 bases line up with TRBD2. V was clipped by 6 bases and J by 4 bases; unmatched bases: 7. Germline values: CDR1 SGHNT, CDR2 YYREEE (reference sequence). The CDR3 spans 14 residues. This CDR3 is CASTRREGYNEQFF. The CDR3 bases are TGTGCCAGCACCCGGAGGGAGGGTTACAATGAGCAGTTCTTC.

There are many counts of this clonotype. The chain uses TRBV3-1 and TRBJ2-1, with TRBD2 matching 11 bases. The CDR3 is made up of 18 amino acids. From germline, CDR1 is LGHDT and CDR2 YNNKEL (reference sequence). V lost 1 base and J lost 2; bases outside the gene matches: 7. CDR3 in amino acids: CASSQVPIAGGAYNEQFF. CDR3 nucleotides: TGTGCCAGCAGCCAAGTTCCTATAGCGGGGGGGGCCTACAATGAGCAGTTCTTC.

Many counts were recorded for this clonotype. The gene calls are TRBV3-1 and TRBJ1-1; 11 bases are a match to TRBD1. This CDR3 is 18 amino acids long. The germline V gene encodes CDR1 LGHDT and CDR2 YNNKEL (reference sequence). The ends lost 0 bases at V and 8 bases at J; junction bases unmatched: 14. The DNA for the CDR3 is TGTGCCAGCAGCCAAGAAGGGGGTCCCGGGACAGGGGGATTAGAAGCTTTCTTT. Translation gives CASSQEGGPGTGGLEAFF.

This clonotype appeared once. The V call is TRBV20-1, the J call TRBJ2-1; 7 nucleotides line up with TRBD2. The ends lost 6 bases at V and 0 bases at J; junction bases unmatched: 5. CDR3 length: 14 amino acids. Germline CDR1 DFQATT, CDR2 SNEGSKA (reference sequence). The CDR3 DNA is TGCAGTGCAGTTAGCGGGTCCTCCTACAATGAGCAGTTCTTC. It yields the protein CSAVSGSSYNEQFF.

A word on this clonotype: Possible read error: a much larger clone is one base away. The chain has TRBV30 and TRBJ2-7; D gene unclear. Germline-derived CDR1 and CDR2 are GTSNPN and SVGIG (reference sequence). The CDR3 loop spans 13 amino acids. The germline V and J ends were trimmed by 2 bases and 6 bases, with 14 bases remaining between them. The CDR3 protein is CAWSWVDGCEQYF. The CDR3 DNA sequence: TGTGCCTGGAGTTGGGTGGACGGCTGCGAGCAGTACTTC.

This clonotype was recorded many times. The chain joins TRBV7-9 to TRBJ2-3; 7 bases map to TRBD1. Germline CDR1 reads SEHNR; CDR2 reads FQNEAQ (reference sequence). The CDR3 runs 13 residues. V shed 10 bases, J shed 0 bases, and the junction held 4 bases outside the gene matches. The CDR3 coding sequence is TGTGCCATCAAAGGGGGCAGCACAGATACGCAGTATTTT. Protein product: CAIKGGSTDTQYF.